The 24 T cell receptor beta chains given below trace back to one sample, sequenced in a study of blood T cell repertoires in COVID-19. Produced via immunoSEQ multiplex PCR; TCRdb's table is partial and in-frame only. The profile shows around 78,000 clones, 80% to 90% of them singletons. Sequencing used peripheral blood. These receptors came from a man aged 50-59 years with active or convalescent COVID-19.

The chain couples TRBV28 to TRBJ2-1; D gene uncertain. This CDR3 has 11 residues. CDR1 and CDR2 (germline): MDHEN, SYDVKM. The V and J ends lost 7 bases and 15 bases respectively, with 16 bases between them. The CDR3: CASKTDTLLFF. CDR3 nucleotide sequence: TGTGCCAGCAAAACCGACACATTGCTGTTCTTC.

The genes are TRBV19 and TRBJ1-5; 8 bases match TRBD1. Germline values: CDR1 LNHDA, CDR2 SQIVND (reference sequence). The CDR3 is 15 amino acids. Trimming removed 1 base from V and 4 bases from J; junction bases left unmatched: 3. This chain's CDR3 is CASSIGTGPNQPQHF. Written as DNA, the CDR3 is TGTGCCAGTAGTATAGGGACAGGGCCTAATCAGCCCCAGCATTTT.

The rearrangement joins TRBV6-5 to TRBJ2-5, with D possibly being TRBD2 (5 bases). The CDR3 spans 13 residues. Germline values: CDR1 MNHEY, CDR2 SVGAGI. The V end lost 8 bases, the J end lost 0 bases, and 10 bases lay between the germline ends. This CDR3 is CASVGRYQETQYF. As DNA, the CDR3 is TGTGCCAGCGTGGGGAGATACCAAGAGACCCAGTACTTC.

The V and J genes are TRBV5-8 and TRBJ2-2; TRBD1 is a possible D gene (5 bases). The germline V gene has CDR1 SGHTS and CDR2 YDEGEE. V lost 1 base to trimming and J lost 6 bases, with 19 bases between them. CDR3 length equals 17 residues. The CDR3 loop reads CASSLPPQGIVSGELFF. CDR3 sequence (DNA): TGTGCCAGCAGCTTGCCCCCGCAGGGAATTGTGTCCGGGGAGCTGTTTTTT.

The chain couples TRBV19 to TRBJ2-1, with 7 bases aligning to TRBD1. This CDR3 has 13 amino acids. After removal of 9 bases from V and 4 bases from J, the junction contained 6 bases not matched to a gene. Germline loops: CDR1 LNHDA, CDR2 SQIVND (reference sequence). The CDR3 sequence is CASNQGEYNEQFF. The DNA of the CDR3 is TGTGCCAGCAATCAGGGGGAATACAATGAGCAGTTCTTC.

The chain carries TRBV2 and TRBJ2-3; 12 positions agree with TRBD1. There are 15 residues in the CDR3. J gave up 3 bases and V 5 bases, and 3 bases lay outside the gene matches. Germline-derived CDR1 and CDR2 are SNHLY and FYNNEI. In DNA form, the CDR3 reads TGTGCCAGCAGTCGGGACAGGGGGCGAACAGATACGCAGTATTTT. Amino acids: CASSRDRGRTDTQYF.

The rearrangement links TRBV6-4 to TRBJ2-4; 11 bases match TRBD2. CDR1 and CDR2 (germline): MRHNA, SNTAGT. The CDR3 contains 18 residues. The ends lost 6 bases at V and 2 bases at J; junction bases unmatched: 12. In nucleotides, the CDR3 is TGTGCCAGCAGAAGACTAGCGGGACAGCCTGGGACCAAAAACATTCAGTACTTC. As protein: CASRRLAGQPGTKNIQYF.

V gene TRBV7-6 combines with J gene TRBJ1-3; no clear D. V was trimmed by 2 bases and J by 1 base, leaving 6 bases between them. The germline V gene has CDR1 SGHVS and CDR2 FNYEAQ. The CDR3 totals 14 residues. The CDR3 here is CASSLYGSGNTIYF. DNA for the CDR3: TGTGCCAGCAGCTTATACGGGTCTGGAAACACCATATATTTT. The whole variable domain, filled in from reference TRBV7-6 and TRBJ1-3, reads GAGVSQSPRYKVTKRGQDVALRCDPISGHVSLYWYRQALGQGPEFLTYFNYEAQQDKSGLPNDRFSAERPEGSISTLTIQRTEQRDSAMYRCASSLYGSGNTIYFGEGSWLTVV.

The chain couples TRBV5-1 to TRBJ2-2, with a weak D call TRBD2 (5 bases). The germline V gene has CDR1 SGHRS and CDR2 YFSETQ. This CDR3 has 15 residues. Trimming left V 3 bases short and J 1 base short, with 10 bases between. CDR3 DNA: TGCGCCAGCAGCTCCCGGACTGGGAACACCGGGGAGCTGTTTTTT. Residues: CASSSRTGNTGELFF.

The V gene is TRBV5-1, the J gene TRBJ2-3, with TRBD1 as a possible D gene (6 bases). Germline lookup yields CDR1 SGHRS and CDR2 YFSETQ. V was clipped by 4 bases and J by 5 bases, with 14 bases between them. The CDR3 length is 14 residues. The CDR3 DNA reads TGCGCCAGCAGCCCGGCGGACAGCGGAGATACGCAGTATTTT. This encodes CASSPADSGDTQYF.

This clone was picked up a small number of times. This chain's CDR3 is CASSLDGGGELFF. CDR3 in DNA: TGTGCCAGCAGCTTAGATGGCGGGGGGGAGCTGTTTTTT. V gene TRBV7-2 combines with J gene TRBJ2-2; tentative D call: TRBD2 (5 bases). The CDR3 is made up of 13 amino acids. Germline V gene data show CDR1 as SGHTA and CDR2 as FQGNSA. V was trimmed by 1 base and J by 8 bases, leaving 8 bases between them.

The V and J genes are TRBV7-9 and TRBJ1-3; 8 bases fit TRBD1. The CDR3 contains 17 residues. Trimming at V came to 5 bases and at J to 0 bases, leaving 9 bases not matched to a gene. The germline V gene has CDR1 SEHNR and CDR2 FQNEAQ (reference sequence). For the CDR3, the DNA is TGTGCCAGCAGCCAAAAAAAACAGGGGGGCTCTGGAAACACCATATATTTT. This encodes CASSQKKQGGSGNTIYF.

The V gene is TRBV9, the J gene TRBJ2-6; 12 bases line up with TRBD1. This CDR3 contains 18 residues. The V and J ends lost 4 bases and 3 bases, in that order; junction bases with no gene match: 8. Germline V CDR1 and CDR2: SGDLS, YYNGEE. CDR3 residues: CASSPEGQGAFGANVLTF. The CDR3 bases are TGTGCCAGCAGCCCGGAGGGACAGGGGGCGTTTGGGGCCAACGTCCTGACTTTC. The whole variable domain, filled in from reference TRBV9 and TRBJ2-6, reads DSGVTQTPKHLITATGQRVTLRCSPRSGDLSVYWYQQSLDQGLQFLIQYYNGEERAKGNILERFSAQQFPDLHSELNLSSLELGDSALYFCASSPEGQGAFGANVLTFGAGSRLTVL.

The gene calls are TRBV10-1 and TRBJ2-1, with a weak D call TRBD1 (6 bases). Germline assignment: CDR1 WNHNN and CDR2 SYGVQD (reference sequence). The CDR3 consists of 17 residues. Trimming left V 0 bases short and J 0 bases short, with 12 bases between. The CDR3 DNA follows: TGCGCCAGCAGTGAGTCCTGGTCCAGGGGCTCCTACAATGAGCAGTTCTTC. It encodes CASSESWSRGSYNEQFF.

This sequence joins TRBV10-3 and TRBJ2-3; 14 positions match TRBD2. The CDR3 consists of 19 residues. V lost 1 base and J lost 4; bases outside the gene matches: 10. Germline-derived CDR1 and CDR2 are ENHRY and SYGVKD. The CDR3 region is CAISELNPGLAGAADTQYF. The DNA of the CDR3 is TGTGCCATCAGTGAGTTGAACCCGGGACTAGCGGGAGCAGCAGATACGCAGTATTTT.

This clone was detected a few times. The sample has other DNA sequences that encode this CDR3 too. This chain uses TRBV11-2 with TRBJ1-3, with TRBD1 identical over 7 bases. Trimming cost V 1 base and J 0 bases; bases outside gene matches: 0. CDR1 and CDR2 from the germline V gene are SGHAT and FQNNGV. The CDR3 covers 15 residues. The CDR3 DNA is TGTGCCAGCAGCTTAGGACAGGGCTCTGGAAACACCATATATTTT. Translated, it gives CASSLGQGSGNTIYF. The full variable domain, with the rest looked up from reference TRBV11-2 and TRBJ1-3, is EAGVAQSPRYKIIEKRQSVAFWCNPISGHATLYWYQQILGQGPKLLIQFQNNGVVDDSQLPKDRFSAERLKGVDSTLKIQPAKLEDSAVYLCASSLGQGSGNTIYFGEGSWLTVV.

The V and J genes are TRBV28 and TRBJ1-3; TRBD1 matches at 7 bases. The CDR3 runs to 16 residues. The ends lost 5 bases at V and 0 bases at J; junction bases unmatched: 7. Germline V CDR1 and CDR2: MDHEN, SYDVKM. The CDR3 nucleotides are TGTGCCAGCAGTAAAACCCGGGACAGCTCTGGAAACACCATATATTTT. As protein: CASSKTRDSSGNTIYF. Together with reference TRBV28 and TRBJ1-3, the CDR3 gives the full variable domain: DVKVTQSSRYLVKRTGEKVFLECVQDMDHENMFWYRQDPGLGLRLIYFSYDVKMKEKGDIPEGYSVSREKKERFSLILESASTNQTSMYLCASSKTRDSSGNTIYFGEGSWLTVV.

This chain links TRBV28 with TRBJ1-1, with TRBD1 as a possible D gene (6 bases). The V and J ends lost 2 bases and 1 base respectively, with 14 bases between them. CDR3 length: 16 amino acids. CDR1 is MDHEN and CDR2 is SYDVKM in the germline V gene. This chain's CDR3 is CASSLHVGGANTEAFF. Here the CDR3 DNA reads TGTGCCAGCAGTTTACACGTTGGGGGGGCGAACACTGAAGCTTTCTTT.

The V gene is TRBV27, the J gene TRBJ2-1; D may be TRBD2 (5 bases). The CDR3 length is 14 residues. In germline, CDR1 is MNHEY, CDR2 SMNVEV (reference sequence). V was clipped by 2 bases and J by 8 bases, with 13 bases between them. CDR3 protein: CASSLVSPGYEQFF. DNA for the CDR3: TGTGCCAGCAGTTTAGTGTCCCCGGGGTATGAGCAGTTCTTC.

This clone was seen only a few times. CDR3 region: CASSFTTSGGTNTGELFF. The CDR3 DNA is TGTGCCAGCAGTTTCACGACTAGCGGGGGAACGAACACCGGGGAGCTGTTTTTT. J is TRBJ2-2 and V is TRBV6-2 or TRBV6-3, with TRBD2 matching 12 bases. CDR3 length: 18 residues. Germline CDR1 reads MNHEY; CDR2 reads SVGEGT. V lost 4 bases and J lost 0; bases outside the gene matches: 6.

This clone has a single count. The chain couples TRBV6-5 to TRBJ1-6; 11 positions agree with TRBD1. The CDR3 has 14 residues. J was trimmed by 11 bases and V by 6 bases; bases with no gene match: 6. Germline lookup yields CDR1 MNHEY and CDR2 SVGAGI. The CDR3 region has the DNA TGTGCCAGCAGAGGGACAGGGGGGATGCCACCCCTCCACTTT. Translated, it gives CASRGTGGMPPLHF.

This rearrangement joins TRBV11-2 to TRBJ2-2; 11 bases are shared with TRBD2. CDR3 size: 18 residues. CDR1 and CDR2 (germline): SGHAT, FQNNGV. V lost 4 bases, J lost 4 bases, and 11 bases stayed unmatched. The CDR3 nucleotides read TGTGCCAGCAGCTCAGGCTCTGGACTAGCGGGTGTCACCGGGGAGCTGTTTTTT. Protein product: CASSSGSGLAGVTGELFF. Supplemented by reference TRBV11-2 and TRBJ2-2, the full variable domain reads EAGVAQSPRYKIIEKRQSVAFWCNPISGHATLYWYQQILGQGPKLLIQFQNNGVVDDSQLPKDRFSAERLKGVDSTLKIQPAKLEDSAVYLCASSSGSGLAGVTGELFFGEGSRLTVL.

The chain links TRBV7-2 to TRBJ2-5; TRBD1 matches at 10 bases. In germline, CDR1 is SGHTA, CDR2 FQGNSA. The V gene end was trimmed by 1 base and the J gene end by 4 bases; junction bases not matched to a gene: 9. The CDR3 covers 17 residues. CDR3 residues: CASSLGPGQGTGETQYF. The CDR3 DNA reads TGTGCCAGCAGCTTAGGTCCGGGACAGGGGACGGGAGAGACCCAGTACTTC. The full variable domain, in which reference TRBV7-2 and TRBJ2-5 provide the parts outside the CDR3, is GAGVSQSPSNKVTEKGKDVELRCDPISGHTALYWYRQSLGQGLEFLIYFQGNSAPDKSGLPSDRFSAERTGGSVSTLTIQRTQQEDSAVYLCASSLGPGQGTGETQYFGPGTRLLVL.

V usage is TRBV27 and J usage is TRBJ1-5; the match to TRBD1 covers 11 bases. Germline CDR1 and CDR2: MNHEY and SMNVEV (reference sequence). The CDR3 extends over 15 amino acids. V gave up 5 bases and J gave up 5 bases; unmatched junction bases: 5. The chain's CDR3 is CASSPGTGGYQPQHF. The CDR3 DNA reads as TGTGCCAGCAGTCCCGGGACAGGGGGATATCAGCCCCAGCATTTT.